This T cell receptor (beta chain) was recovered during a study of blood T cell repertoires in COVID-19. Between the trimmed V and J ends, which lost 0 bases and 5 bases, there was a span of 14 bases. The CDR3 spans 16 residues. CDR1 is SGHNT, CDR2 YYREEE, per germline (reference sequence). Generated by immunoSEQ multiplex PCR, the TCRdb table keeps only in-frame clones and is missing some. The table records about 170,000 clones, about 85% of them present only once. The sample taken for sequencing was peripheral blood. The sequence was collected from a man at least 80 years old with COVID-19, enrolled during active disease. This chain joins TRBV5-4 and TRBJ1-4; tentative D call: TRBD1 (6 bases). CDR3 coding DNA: TGTGCCAGCAGCTTGGGGGGGGGCGTCGGCAATGAAAAACTGTTTTTT. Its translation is CASSLGGGVGNEKLFF. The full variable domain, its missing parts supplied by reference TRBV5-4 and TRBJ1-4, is ETGVTQSPTHLIKTRGQQVTLRCSSQSGHNTVSWYQQALGQGPQFIFQYYREEENGRGNFPPRFSGLQFPNYSSELNVNALELDDSALYLCASSLGGGVGNEKLFFGSGTQLSVL.